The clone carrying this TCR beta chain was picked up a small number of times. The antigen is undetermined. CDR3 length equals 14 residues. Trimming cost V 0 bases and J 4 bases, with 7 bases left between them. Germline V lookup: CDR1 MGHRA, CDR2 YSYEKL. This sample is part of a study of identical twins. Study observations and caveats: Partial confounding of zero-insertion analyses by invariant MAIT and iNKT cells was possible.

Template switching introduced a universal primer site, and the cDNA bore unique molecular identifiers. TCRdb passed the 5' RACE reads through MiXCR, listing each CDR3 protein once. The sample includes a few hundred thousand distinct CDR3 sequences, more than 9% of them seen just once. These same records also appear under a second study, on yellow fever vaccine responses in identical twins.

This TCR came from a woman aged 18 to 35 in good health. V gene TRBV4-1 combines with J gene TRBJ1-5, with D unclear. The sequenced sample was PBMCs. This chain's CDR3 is CASSQDPGNQPQHF. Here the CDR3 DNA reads TGCGCCAGCAGCCAAGATCCCGGAAATCAGCCCCAGCATTTT.